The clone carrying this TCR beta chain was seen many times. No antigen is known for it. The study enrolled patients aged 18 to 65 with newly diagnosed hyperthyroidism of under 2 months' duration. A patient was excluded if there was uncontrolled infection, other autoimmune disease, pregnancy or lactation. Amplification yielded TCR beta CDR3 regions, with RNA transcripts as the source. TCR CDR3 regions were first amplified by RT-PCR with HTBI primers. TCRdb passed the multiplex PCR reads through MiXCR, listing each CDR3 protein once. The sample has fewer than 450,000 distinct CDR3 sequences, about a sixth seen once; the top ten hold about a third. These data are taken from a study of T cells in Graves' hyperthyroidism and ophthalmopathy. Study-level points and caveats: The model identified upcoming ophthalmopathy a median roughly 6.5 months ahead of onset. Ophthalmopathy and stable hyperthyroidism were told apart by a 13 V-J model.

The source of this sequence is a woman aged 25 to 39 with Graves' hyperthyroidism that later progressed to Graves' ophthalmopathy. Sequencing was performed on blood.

DNA of the CDR3: TGTGCCAGCAGTTTAGGGTCAGGGAGAGGCACAGATACGCAGTATTTT. Its protein product is CASSLGSGRGTDTQYF. This chain connects TRBV28 to TRBJ2-3; possibly TRBD1 or TRBD2 for D (5 bases each). The CDR3 length is 16 residues. Germline V CDR1 and CDR2: MDHEN, SYDVKM. V gave up 2 bases and J gave up 1 base, with 13 bases separating them.